The present entry profiles one T cell receptor (beta chain) with its context. This sample stems from a study of blood T cell repertoires in COVID-19. The wider study: The analysed material was cDNA or gDNA that came from T cells, B-cell-depleted T cells, or PBMCs.

The junction had 11 bases not matched to a gene; V was cut back by 7 bases and J by 3 bases. The V gene's germline CDR1 is LNHDA and CDR2 SQIVND (reference sequence). The CDR3 is 15 residues long. Assay: immunoSEQ multiplex PCR; the TCRdb copy retains only in-frame clones and omits some. The profile shows 80,000 to 90,000 clones, 70% to 90% of them singletons. The chain carries TRBV19 and TRBJ2-5; 7 bases line up with TRBD2. The clonotype was recovered from an elderly woman with COVID-19, enrolled during active disease. Source material: peripheral blood. The CDR3 DNA reads as TGTGCCAGTAATCTCCGGGGGGTAGGGGAAGAGACCCAGTACTTC. Translated: CASNLRGVGEETQYF.